This T cell receptor beta chain was identified in a study of PD-L1 blockade in urothelial cancer. Across the study: Analyzed time points were 3 weeks (second dose) and 6 weeks after therapy began.

Only in-frame clones appear in the TCRdb table, and some are missing; sequencing was by immunoSEQ multiplex PCR. The sample records 35,000 to 55,000 clones, about 88% being singletons. All patients carried locally advanced or metastatic urothelial carcinoma. This CDR3 spans 14 amino acids. Germline V gene data show CDR1 as MNHEY and CDR2 as SVGAGI. J gave up 5 bases and V 2 bases, and 2 bases lay outside the gene matches. The receptor comes from an older woman with urothelial cancer. V usage is TRBV6-5 and J usage is TRBJ2-2; 7 positions agree with TRBD1. Specimen: PBMCs, collected around atezolizumab (anti-PD-L1) treatment. CDR3 sequence: CASSYRGRTGELFF. DNA of the CDR3: TGTGCCAGCAGTTACAGGGGGCGGACCGGGGAGCTGTTTTTT.